Reported below is one T cell receptor (beta chain). The CDR3 covers 14 residues. Trimming stripped 3 bases from V and 1 base from J, with 9 bases between. In germline, CDR1 is MNHEY, CDR2 SMNVEV (reference sequence). Authors' analysis steps: Estimated nucleated cell counts came from reference gene primer amplification. TCRdb's copy holds only in-frame clones and misses some; the assay was immunoSEQ multiplex PCR. The V and J calls and clone size are taken from that table; D and trimming were inferred from the DNA. The sample gives approximately 84,000 clones, roughly 88% of which show up once; 1.5% is in the top ten. The data stem from a study of blood T cell repertoires in COVID-19. Study details: Acute and convalescent COVID-19 specimens originated in the United States, Italy and Spain. PBMCs, B-cell-depleted T cells, or T cells provided the cDNA or gDNA that made up the material.

J is TRBJ1-1 and V is TRBV27, with D uncertain. The sequenced material came from peripheral blood. The clonotype was recovered from a human donor with active COVID-19. The donor label of this sample is uncertain. The CDR3 DNA sequence: TGTGCCAGCAGTTTGAACCCCGGGAACACTGAAGCTTTCTTT. This sequence encodes CASSLNPGNTEAFF.